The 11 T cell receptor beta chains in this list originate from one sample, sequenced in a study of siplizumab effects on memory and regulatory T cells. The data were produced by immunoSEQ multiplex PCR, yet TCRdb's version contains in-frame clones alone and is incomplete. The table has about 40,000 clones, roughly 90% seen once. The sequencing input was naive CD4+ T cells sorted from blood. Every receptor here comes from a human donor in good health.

The CDR3, as DNA: TGTGCCAGCAGCGGTGCGGTGGTTGGAGGCTACACCTTC. Translating gives CASSGAVVGGYTF. The chain couples TRBV2 to TRBJ1-2, with D hard to call. The CDR3 extends over 13 amino acids. V lost 6 bases to trimming and J lost 8 bases, with 16 bases between them. The germline gives CDR1 SNHLY, CDR2 FYNNEI.

CDR3 protein: CASRRPGTGTDTQYF. The CDR3 DNA reads as TGTGCCAGCAGGCGTCCCGGGACGGGCACAGATACGCAGTATTTT. The V gene is TRBV6-5, the J gene TRBJ2-3; perhaps D is TRBD1 or TRBD2 (5 bases each). The CDR3 has 15 residues. Germline V lookup: CDR1 MNHEY, CDR2 SVGAGI. The V end lost 6 bases, the J end lost 1 base, and 14 bases lay between the germline ends.

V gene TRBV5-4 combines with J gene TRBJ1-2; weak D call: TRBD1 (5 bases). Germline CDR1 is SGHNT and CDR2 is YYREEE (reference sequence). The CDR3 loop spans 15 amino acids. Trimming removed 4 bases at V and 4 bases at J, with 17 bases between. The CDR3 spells CASSPILQGTYGYTF. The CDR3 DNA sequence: TGTGCCAGCAGCCCCATACTTCAGGGTACCTATGGCTACACCTTC.

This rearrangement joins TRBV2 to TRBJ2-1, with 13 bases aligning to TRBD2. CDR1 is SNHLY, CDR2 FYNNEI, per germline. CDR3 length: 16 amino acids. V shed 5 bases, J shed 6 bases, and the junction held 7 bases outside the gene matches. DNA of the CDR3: TGTGCCAGCAGTCTCCGGACTAGCGGGGGTCTCAATGAGCAGTTCTTC. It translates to CASSLRTSGGLNEQFF.

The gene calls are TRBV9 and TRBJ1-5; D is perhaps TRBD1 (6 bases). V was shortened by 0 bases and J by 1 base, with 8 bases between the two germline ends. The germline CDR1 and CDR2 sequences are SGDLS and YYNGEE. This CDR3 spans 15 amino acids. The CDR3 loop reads CASSVGTASNQPQHF. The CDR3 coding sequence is TGTGCCAGCAGCGTAGGGACAGCGAGCAATCAGCCCCAGCATTTT.

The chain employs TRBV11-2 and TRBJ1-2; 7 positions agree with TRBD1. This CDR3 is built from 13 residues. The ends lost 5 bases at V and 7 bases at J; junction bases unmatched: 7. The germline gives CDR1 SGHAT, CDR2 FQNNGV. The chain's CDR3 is CASSTGEASGYTF. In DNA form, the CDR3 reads TGTGCCAGCAGCACAGGGGAGGCTTCTGGCTACACCTTC.

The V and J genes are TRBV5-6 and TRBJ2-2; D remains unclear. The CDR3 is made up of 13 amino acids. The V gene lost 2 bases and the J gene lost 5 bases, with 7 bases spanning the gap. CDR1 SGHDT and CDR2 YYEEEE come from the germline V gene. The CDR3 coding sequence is TGTGCCAGCAGCTTCTCCGTTACCGGGGAGCTGTTTTTT. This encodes CASSFSVTGELFF.

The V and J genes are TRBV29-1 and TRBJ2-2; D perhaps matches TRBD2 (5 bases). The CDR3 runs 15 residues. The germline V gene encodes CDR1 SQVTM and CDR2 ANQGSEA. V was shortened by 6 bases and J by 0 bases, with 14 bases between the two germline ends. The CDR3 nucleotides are TGCAGCGTGGATAATGGACTGCCGAACACCGGGGAGCTGTTTTTT. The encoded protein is CSVDNGLPNTGELFF.

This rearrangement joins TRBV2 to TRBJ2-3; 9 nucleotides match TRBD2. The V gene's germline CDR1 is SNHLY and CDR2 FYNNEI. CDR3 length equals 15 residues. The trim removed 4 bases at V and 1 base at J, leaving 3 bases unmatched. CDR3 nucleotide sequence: TGTGCCAGCAGTGGAGCGGGAGGACGCACAGATACGCAGTATTTT. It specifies CASSGAGGRTDTQYF.

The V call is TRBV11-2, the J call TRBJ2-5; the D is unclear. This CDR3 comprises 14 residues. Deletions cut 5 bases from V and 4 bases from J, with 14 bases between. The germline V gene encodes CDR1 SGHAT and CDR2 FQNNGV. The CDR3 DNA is TGTGCCAGCAGCCCCGACATGGGTATAGAGACCCAGTACTTC. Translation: CASSPDMGIETQYF.

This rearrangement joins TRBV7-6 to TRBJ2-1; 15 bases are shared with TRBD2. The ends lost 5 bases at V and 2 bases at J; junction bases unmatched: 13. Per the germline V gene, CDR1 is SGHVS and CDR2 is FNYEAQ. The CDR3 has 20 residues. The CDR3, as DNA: TGTGCCAGCAGCCCCAGGTCGGGACTAGCGGGAGGTCATCCCTACAATGAGCAGTTCTTC. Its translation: CASSPRSGLAGGHPYNEQFF.